The text below deals with one T cell receptor beta chain. What it recognizes is unknown. Since a much larger clone is just one base distant, this may be a read error. This CDR3 fails to terminate in the conserved phenylalanine or tryptophan, so it likely reflects a read error. The data were obtained in a study of tumor and adjacent non-tumor tissue in lung cancer. In the study overall: Stage I to III disease affected some 11 men and roughly 5 women aged about 31 to 85.

TCRbeta libraries were built with three rounds of nested PCR, modified from ARM-PCR. Each CDR3 protein gets one entry after TCRdb re-called the multiplex PCR reads with MiXCR. The data contain 84,000 or so distinct CDR3 sequences, about three fifths of them singletons. The V gene lost 7 bases and the J gene lost 6 bases, with 20 bases spanning the gap. The CDR3 has 15 residues. CDR1 is SGHKS, CDR2 YYEKEE, per germline (reference sequence). Study-wide findings and caveats: Normal lung showed higher cumulative top 100 clone frequency than tumor.

The template was RNA from unsorted bulk tissue. The sample comprised lung tumor tissue. The sequence was obtained from a man aged 65 to 85 with non-small cell lung cancer. The J gene is TRBJ1-5, the V gene TRBV5-5; unclear D gene. The chain's CDR3 is CASARSAKSGQPQHL. CDR3 bases: TGTGCCAGCGCCCGATCGGCCAAAAGCGGTCAGCCCCAGCATTTG.